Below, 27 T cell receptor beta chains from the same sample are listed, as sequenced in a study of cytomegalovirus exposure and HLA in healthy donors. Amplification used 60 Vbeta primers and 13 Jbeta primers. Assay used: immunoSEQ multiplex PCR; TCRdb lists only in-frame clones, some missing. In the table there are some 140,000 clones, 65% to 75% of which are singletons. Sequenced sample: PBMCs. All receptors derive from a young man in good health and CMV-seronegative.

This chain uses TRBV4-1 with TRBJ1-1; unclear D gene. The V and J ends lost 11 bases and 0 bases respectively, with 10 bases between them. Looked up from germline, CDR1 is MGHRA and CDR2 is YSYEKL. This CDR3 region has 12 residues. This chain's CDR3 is CASGELNTEAFF. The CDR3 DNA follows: TGCGCCTCCGGGGAACTGAACACTGAAGCTTTCTTT.

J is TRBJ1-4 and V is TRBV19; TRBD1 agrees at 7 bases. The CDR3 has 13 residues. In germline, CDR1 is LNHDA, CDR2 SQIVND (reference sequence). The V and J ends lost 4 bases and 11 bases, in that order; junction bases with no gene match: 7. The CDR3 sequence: CASSKGGRGKLFF. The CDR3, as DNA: TGTGCCAGTAGTAAAGGAGGCAGGGGGAAACTGTTTTTT.

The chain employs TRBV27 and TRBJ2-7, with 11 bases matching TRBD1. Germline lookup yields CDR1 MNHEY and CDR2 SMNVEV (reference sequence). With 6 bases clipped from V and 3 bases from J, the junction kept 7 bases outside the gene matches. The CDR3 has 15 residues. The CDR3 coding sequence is TGTGCCAGCAGCTTAGGGACAGGGGGATTCTACGAGCAGTACTTC. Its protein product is CASSLGTGGFYEQYF.

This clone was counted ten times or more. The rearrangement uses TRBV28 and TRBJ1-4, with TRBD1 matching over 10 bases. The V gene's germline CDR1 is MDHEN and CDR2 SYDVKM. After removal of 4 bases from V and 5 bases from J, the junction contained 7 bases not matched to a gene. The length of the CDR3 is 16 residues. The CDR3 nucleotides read TGTGCCAGCAGTTCCCCTCGGACAGGGGGAAATGAAAAACTGTTTTTT. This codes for CASSSPRTGGNEKLFF. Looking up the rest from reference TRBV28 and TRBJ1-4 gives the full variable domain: DVKVTQSSRYLVKRTGEKVFLECVQDMDHENMFWYRQDPGLGLRLIYFSYDVKMKEKGDIPEGYSVSREKKERFSLILESASTNQTSMYLCASSSPRTGGNEKLFFGSGTQLSVL.

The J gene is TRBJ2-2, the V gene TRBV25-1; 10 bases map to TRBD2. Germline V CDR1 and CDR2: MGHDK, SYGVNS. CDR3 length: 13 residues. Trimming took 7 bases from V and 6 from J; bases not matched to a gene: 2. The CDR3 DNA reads TGTGCCAGCACCAGCGGGGGGGCCGGGGAGCTGTTTTTT. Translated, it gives CASTSGGAGELFF.

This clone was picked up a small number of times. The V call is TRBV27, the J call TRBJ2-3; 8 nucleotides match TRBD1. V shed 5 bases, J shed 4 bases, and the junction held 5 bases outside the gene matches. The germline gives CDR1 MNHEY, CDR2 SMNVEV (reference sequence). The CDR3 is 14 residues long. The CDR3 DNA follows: TGTGCCAGCAGTGCCTCAGGGGGCGCAGATACGCAGTATTTT. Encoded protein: CASSASGGADTQYF.

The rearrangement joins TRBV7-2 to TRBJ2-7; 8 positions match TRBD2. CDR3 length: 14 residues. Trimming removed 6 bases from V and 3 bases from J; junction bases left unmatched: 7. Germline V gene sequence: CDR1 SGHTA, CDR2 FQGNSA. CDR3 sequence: CASSVGGGYYEQYF. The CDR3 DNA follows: TGTGCCAGCAGTGTCGGCGGGGGGTACTACGAGCAGTACTTC.

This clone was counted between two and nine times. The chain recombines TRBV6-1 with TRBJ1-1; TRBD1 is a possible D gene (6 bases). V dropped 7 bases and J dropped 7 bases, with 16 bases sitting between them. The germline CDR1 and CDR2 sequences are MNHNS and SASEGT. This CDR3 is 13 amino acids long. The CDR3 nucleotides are TGTGCCAGCACCATACAGGGAGGGAATGAAGCTTTCTTT. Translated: CASTIQGGNEAFF.

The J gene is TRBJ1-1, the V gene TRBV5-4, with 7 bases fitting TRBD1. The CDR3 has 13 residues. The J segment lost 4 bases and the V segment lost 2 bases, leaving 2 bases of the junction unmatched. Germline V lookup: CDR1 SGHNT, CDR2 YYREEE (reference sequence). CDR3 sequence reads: CASSLPGGTEAFF. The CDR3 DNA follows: TGTGCCAGCAGCTTACCAGGGGGCACTGAAGCTTTCTTT. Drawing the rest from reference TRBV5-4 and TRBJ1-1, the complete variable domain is ETGVTQSPTHLIKTRGQQVTLRCSSQSGHNTVSWYQQALGQGPQFIFQYYREEENGRGNFPPRFSGLQFPNYSSELNVNALELDDSALYLCASSLPGGTEAFFGQGTRLTVV.

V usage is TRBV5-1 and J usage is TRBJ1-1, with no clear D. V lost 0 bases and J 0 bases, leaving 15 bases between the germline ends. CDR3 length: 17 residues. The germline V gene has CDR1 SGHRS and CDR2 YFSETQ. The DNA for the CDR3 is TGCGCCAGCAGCTTGGGCCAGCAAAGTAGCATGAACACTGAAGCTTTCTTT. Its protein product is CASSLGQQSSMNTEAFF.

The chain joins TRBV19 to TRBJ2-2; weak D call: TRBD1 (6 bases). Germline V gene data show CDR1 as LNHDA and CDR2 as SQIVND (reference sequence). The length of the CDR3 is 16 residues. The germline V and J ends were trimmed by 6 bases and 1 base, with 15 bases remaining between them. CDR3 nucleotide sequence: TGTGCCAGTAGCAAACTAACAGGGCTGAACACCGGGGAGCTGTTTTTT. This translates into CASSKLTGLNTGELFF.

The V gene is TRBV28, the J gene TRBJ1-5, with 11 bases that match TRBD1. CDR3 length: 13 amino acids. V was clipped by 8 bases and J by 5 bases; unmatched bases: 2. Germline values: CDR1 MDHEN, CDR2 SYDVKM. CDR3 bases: TGTGCCAGCGGGGACAGGGGGGATCAGCCCCAGCATTTT. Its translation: CASGDRGDQPQHF.

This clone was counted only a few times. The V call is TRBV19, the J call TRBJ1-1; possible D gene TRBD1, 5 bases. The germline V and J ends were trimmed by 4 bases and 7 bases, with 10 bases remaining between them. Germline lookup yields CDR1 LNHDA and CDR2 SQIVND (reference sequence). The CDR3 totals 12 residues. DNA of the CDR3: TGTGCCAGTAGTAGACGACAGTTTGAAGCTTTCTTT. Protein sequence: CASSRRQFEAFF.

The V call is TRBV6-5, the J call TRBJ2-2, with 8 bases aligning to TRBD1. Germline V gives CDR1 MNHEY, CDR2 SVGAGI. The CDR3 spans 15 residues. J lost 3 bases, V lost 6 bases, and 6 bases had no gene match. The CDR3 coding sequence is TGTGCCAGCAGCAATGACAGGGGATACACCGGGGAGCTGTTTTTT. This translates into CASSNDRGYTGELFF.

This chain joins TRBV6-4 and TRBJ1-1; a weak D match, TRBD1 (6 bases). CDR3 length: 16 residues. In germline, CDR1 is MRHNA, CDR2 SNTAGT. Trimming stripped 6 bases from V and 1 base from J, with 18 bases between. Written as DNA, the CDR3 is TGTGCCAGCAGCCTAGAACAGGGACCGTGGAACACTGAAGCTTTCTTT. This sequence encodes CASSLEQGPWNTEAFF.

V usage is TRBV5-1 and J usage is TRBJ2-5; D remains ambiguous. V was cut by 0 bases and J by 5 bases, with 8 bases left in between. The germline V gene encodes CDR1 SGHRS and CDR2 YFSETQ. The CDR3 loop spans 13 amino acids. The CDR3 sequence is CASSLDTRETQYF. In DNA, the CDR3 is TGCGCCAGCAGCTTGGATACGCGTGAGACCCAGTACTTC.

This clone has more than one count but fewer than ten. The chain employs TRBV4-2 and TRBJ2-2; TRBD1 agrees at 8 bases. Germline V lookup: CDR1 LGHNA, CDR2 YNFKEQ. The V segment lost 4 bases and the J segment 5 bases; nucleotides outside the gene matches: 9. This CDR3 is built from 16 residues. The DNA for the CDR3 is TGTGCCAGCAGCCCCATTCGGACAGGGAGGACCGGGGAGCTGTTTTTT. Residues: CASSPIRTGRTGELFF.

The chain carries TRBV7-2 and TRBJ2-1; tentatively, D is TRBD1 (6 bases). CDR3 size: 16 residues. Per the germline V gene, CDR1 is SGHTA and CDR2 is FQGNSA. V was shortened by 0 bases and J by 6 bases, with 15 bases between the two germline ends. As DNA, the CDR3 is TGTGCCAGCAGCTTAGCGCTAACAGGGATAGGCAATGAGCAGTTCTTC. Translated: CASSLALTGIGNEQFF. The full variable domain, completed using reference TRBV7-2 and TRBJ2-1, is GAGVSQSPSNKVTEKGKDVELRCDPISGHTALYWYRQSLGQGLEFLIYFQGNSAPDKSGLPSDRFSAERTGGSVSTLTIQRTQQEDSAVYLCASSLALTGIGNEQFFGPGTRLTVL.

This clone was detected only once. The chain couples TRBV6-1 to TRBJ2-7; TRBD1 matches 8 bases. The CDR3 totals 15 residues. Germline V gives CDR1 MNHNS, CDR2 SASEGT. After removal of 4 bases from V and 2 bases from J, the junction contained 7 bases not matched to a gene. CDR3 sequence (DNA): TGTGCCAGCAGTGTCGGCCCGGGACAGGCCTACGAGCAGTACTTC. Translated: CASSVGPGQAYEQYF.

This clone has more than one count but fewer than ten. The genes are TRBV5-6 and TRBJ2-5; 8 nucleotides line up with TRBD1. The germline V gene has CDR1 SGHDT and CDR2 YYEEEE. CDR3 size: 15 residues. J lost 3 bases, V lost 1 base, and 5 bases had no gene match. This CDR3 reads CASSLRTGGEETQYF. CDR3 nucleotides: TGTGCCAGCAGCTTGAGAACAGGGGGAGAAGAGACCCAGTACTTC.

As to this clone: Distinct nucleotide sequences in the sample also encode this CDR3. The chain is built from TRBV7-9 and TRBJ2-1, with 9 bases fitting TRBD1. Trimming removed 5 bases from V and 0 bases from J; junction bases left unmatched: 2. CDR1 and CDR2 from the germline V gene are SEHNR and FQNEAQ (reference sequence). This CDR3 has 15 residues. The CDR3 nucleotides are TGTGCCAGCAGCCCGGGACAGGGCTCCTACAATGAGCAGTTCTTC. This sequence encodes CASSPGQGSYNEQFF.

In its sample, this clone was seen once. The CDR3 loop is CASSPDRGLQETQYF. CDR3 coding DNA: TGTGCCAGCAGCCCTGACAGGGGCCTCCAAGAGACCCAGTACTTC. The chain uses TRBV5-6 and TRBJ2-5, with TRBD1 matching 8 bases. Germline trimming cut 4 bases from V and 1 base from J; bases unmatched to any gene: 6. This CDR3 comprises 15 residues. Germline V gives CDR1 SGHDT, CDR2 YYEEEE.

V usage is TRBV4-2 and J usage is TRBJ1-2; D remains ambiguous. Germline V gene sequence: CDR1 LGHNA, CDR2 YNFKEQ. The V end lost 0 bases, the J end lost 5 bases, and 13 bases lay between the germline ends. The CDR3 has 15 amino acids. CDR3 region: CASSQEVGGRYGYTF. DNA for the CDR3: TGTGCCAGCAGCCAAGAAGTTGGAGGGAGGTATGGCTACACCTTC.

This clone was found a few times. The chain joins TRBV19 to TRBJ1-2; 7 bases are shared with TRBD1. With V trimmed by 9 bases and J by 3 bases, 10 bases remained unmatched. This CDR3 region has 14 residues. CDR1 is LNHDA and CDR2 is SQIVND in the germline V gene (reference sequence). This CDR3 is CASRVNGQDYGYTF. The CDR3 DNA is TGTGCCAGCCGAGTAAATGGACAGGACTATGGCTACACCTTC.

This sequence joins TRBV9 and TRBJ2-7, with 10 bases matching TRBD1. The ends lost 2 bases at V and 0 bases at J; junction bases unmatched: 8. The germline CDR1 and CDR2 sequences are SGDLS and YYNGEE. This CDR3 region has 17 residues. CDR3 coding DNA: TGTGCCAGCAGCGTGGGGGGGGGACAGGGGTACTCCTACGAGCAGTACTTC. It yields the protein CASSVGGGQGYSYEQYF.

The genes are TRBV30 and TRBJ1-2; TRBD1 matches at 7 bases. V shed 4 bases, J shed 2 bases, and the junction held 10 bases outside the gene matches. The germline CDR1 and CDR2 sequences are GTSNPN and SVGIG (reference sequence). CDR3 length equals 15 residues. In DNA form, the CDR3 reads TGTGCCTGGACCAAGGGGGACAGTTCAAACTATGGCTACACCTTC. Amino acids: CAWTKGDSSNYGYTF.

DNA of the CDR3: TGTGCCAGCAGTTACTCGAGAGAAAAGCGGTCACCCCTCCACTTT. Residues: CASSYSREKRSPLHF. The chain uses TRBV6-5 and TRBJ1-6, with unresolved D. V lost 0 bases to trimming and J lost 10 bases, with 13 bases between them. Germline V lookup: CDR1 MNHEY, CDR2 SVGAGI. The CDR3 loop spans 15 amino acids.